The 7 T cell receptor beta chains listed next were all sequenced from one sample in a study of metastatic and nonmetastatic thyroid tumors. Thyroid surgery was preceded by no treatment in any patient. TCRdb redid the clone calls on the PCR reads using MiXCR. This sample has some 3,100 clones; 20% to 30% occur once, and the top ten carry 15%. The specimen was tumor tissue. All receptors derive from a female donor with papillary thyroid cancer or a benign thyroid nodule (not recorded which). Some clones in this sample may be carry-over from other donors' samples.

This chain connects TRBV20-1 to TRBJ2-5; 8 bases line up with TRBD1. CDR1 is DFQATT and CDR2 is SNEGSKA in the germline V gene (reference sequence). The J segment lost 5 bases and the V segment lost 4 bases, leaving 6 bases of the junction unmatched. The CDR3 has 13 amino acids. The DNA of the CDR3 is TGCAGTGCTACCCGGACAGGGTCGGAGACCCAGTACTTC. This gives the protein CSATRTGSETQYF.

This clone was seen only a few times. This chain joins TRBV2 and TRBJ2-7; the D gene is possibly TRBD1 (7 bases). This CDR3 has 14 residues. V dropped 8 bases and J dropped 4 bases, with 18 bases sitting between them. Looked up from germline, CDR1 is SNHLY and CDR2 is FYNNEI. CDR3 region: CASGQAQGGYEQYF. In DNA form, the CDR3 reads TGTGCCAGCGGACAGGCCCAGGGGGGTTACGAGCAGTACTTC.

In this sample, this clone turned up many times. The rearrangement links TRBV6-7 to TRBJ1-6; tentative D call: TRBD1 (5 bases). TRBV6-7 has ORF status, its function being uncertain. Between the trimmed V and J ends, which lost 0 bases and 4 bases, there was a span of 22 bases. The CDR3 length is 20 residues. CDR3 amino acids: CASSYSSLLVCGGYNSPLHF. DNA of the CDR3: TGTGCCAGCAGTTACTCGAGTCTTCTCGTGTGCGGGGGATATAATTCACCCCTCCACTTT.

This chain links TRBV19 with TRBJ1-1; 7 bases line up with TRBD1. Germline values: CDR1 LNHDA, CDR2 SQIVND (reference sequence). This CDR3 spans 16 amino acids. V shed 5 bases, J shed 5 bases, and the junction held 14 bases outside the gene matches. The CDR3 bases are TGTGCCAGTAGTCCGTTCGATGGGCAGGGGGAGACTGAAGCTTTCTTT. This encodes CASSPFDGQGETEAFF.

This rearrangement joins TRBV2 to TRBJ2-1; D may be TRBD2 (6 bases). V was pared by 7 bases and J by 5 bases, with 15 bases between. Per the germline V gene, CDR1 is SNHLY and CDR2 is FYNNEI. The CDR3 covers 14 residues. The CDR3 spells CASNGGLSNNEQFF. The CDR3 nucleotides are TGTGCCAGCAACGGGGGACTGTCCAACAATGAGCAGTTCTTC.

The rearrangement links TRBV12-3 or TRBV12-4 to TRBJ2-6, with a weak D call TRBD1 (5 bases). The CDR3 sequence is 15 residues long. Trimming took 5 bases from V and 0 from J, leaving 8 bases between them. The CDR3 is CASSPQVSGANVLTF. CDR3 sequence (DNA): TGTGCCAGCAGTCCACAGGTCTCTGGGGCCAACGTCCTGACTTTC.

By share, this clone ranks as medium-sized. This sequence joins TRBV27 and TRBJ2-7; TRBD2 agrees at 9 bases. The CDR3 contains 15 residues. V was clipped by 5 bases and J by 2 bases; unmatched bases: 7. Germline CDR1 and CDR2: MNHEY and SMNVEV (reference sequence). The CDR3 protein is CASSTKREATYEQYF. CDR3 DNA sequence: TGTGCCAGCAGTACTAAGCGGGAGGCCACCTACGAGCAGTACTTC.